The 8 T cell receptor beta chains listed next were all sequenced from one sample in a study of blood T cells in healthy people across ages (dated by TCRdb to the mid-2010s). Libraries came from 5' RACE. The second PCR ran for roughly 7 to 12 cycles and used a J-beta primer mix along with a sample-barcoded 5' primer. TCRdb ran its own pipeline on the public reads, namely fastp trimming at Q25 and MiXCR clone calling, and kept in-frame beta chains. Identical CDR3 proteins give one entry, which carries the most common genes and DNA. For this sample the table gives 1.8 million or so distinct CDR3 sequences, of which 39% were detected only once. Of the sample, 20% to 25% falls within the top ten clones. The sequenced sample was blood. The origin of the receptors is a human donor in good health.

As regards this clonotype: Just one base apart from a much larger clone, this may be a read error. The gene calls are TRBV4-3 and TRBJ1-2; 8 bases fit TRBD1. Germline CDR1 LGHNA, CDR2 YSLEER. V shed 3 bases and J 2 bases; nucleotides not matched to a gene: 5. CDR3 length: 15 amino acids. The DNA for the CDR3 is TGCGCCAGCAGCCAGGTGAGACAGGGGAACTATGGCTACACCTTC. Encoded protein: CASSQVRQGNYGYTF.

The chain links TRBV10-3 to TRBJ1-1; no clear D. Per germline, CDR1 ENHRY and CDR2 SYGVKD. The CDR3 contains 11 residues. Trimming stripped 3 bases from V and 8 bases from J, with 7 bases between. CDR3 coding DNA: TGTGCCATCAGTGACATGTCAGAAGCTTTCTTT. It translates to CAISDMSEAFF.

This clonotype showed up just a few times. The chain has TRBV6-5 and TRBJ1-1; D is perhaps TRBD1 (6 bases). V was cut by 0 bases and J by 4 bases, with 12 bases left in between. CDR3 size: 15 residues. Germline CDR1 reads MNHEY; CDR2 reads SVGAGI. Here the CDR3 DNA reads TGTGCCAGCAGTTACTCTCAGGGGTCGGGCACTGAAGCTTTCTTT. This gives the protein CASSYSQGSGTEAFF.

In its sample, this clonotype was seen a few times. The chain employs TRBV7-2 and TRBJ2-2; D possibly corresponds to TRBD2 (5 bases). The V gene lost 4 bases and the J gene lost 4 bases, with 13 bases spanning the gap. Germline-derived CDR1 and CDR2 are SGHTA and FQGNSA. The CDR3 runs 15 residues. The CDR3 coding sequence is TGTGCCAGCAGCTCAGACCCGGGGTTCACCGGGGAGCTGTTTTTT. Its protein is CASSSDPGFTGELFF.

The V and J genes are TRBV6-2 or TRBV6-3 and TRBJ2-7; unclear D gene. Germline CDR1 reads MNHEY; CDR2 reads SVGEGT. This CDR3 has 13 amino acids. The V and J ends lost 7 bases and 3 bases respectively, with 13 bases between them. CDR3 loop: CASNHGLSYEQYF. CDR3 in DNA: TGTGCCAGCAACCACGGGCTGAGCTACGAGCAGTACTTC.

Ten or more counts support this clonotype. The rearrangement links TRBV12-3 or TRBV12-4 to TRBJ1-4, with D unresolved. Trimming left V 1 base short and J 3 bases short, with 9 bases between. The CDR3 has 15 amino acids. In DNA, the CDR3 is TGTGCCAGCAGTTTAGATGGGGAGTCTAATGAAAAACTGTTTTTT. It yields the protein CASSLDGESNEKLFF.

The DNA for the CDR3 is TGTGCCAGCTCACCCTCGGGGGCGGGGGTGAACAATGAGCAGTTCTTC. It codes for CASSPSGAGVNNEQFF. The chain has TRBV18 and TRBJ2-1, with D perhaps matching TRBD2 (7 bases). V was shortened by 3 bases and J by 5 bases, with 17 bases between the two germline ends. From germline, CDR1 is KGHSH and CDR2 LQKENI. The CDR3 is made up of 16 amino acids.

Concerning this clonotype: A single base separates this from a much larger clone, so it may be a read error. The chain couples TRBV2 to TRBJ2-1; 10 positions agree with TRBD1. Germline trimming cut 3 bases from V and 4 bases from J; bases unmatched to any gene: 3. The CDR3 totals 15 residues. Germline values: CDR1 SNHLY, CDR2 FYNNEI. The CDR3 sequence: CASSEWDRGYNEQFF. CDR3 sequence (DNA): TGTGCCAGCAGTGAGTGGGACAGGGGTTACAATGAGCAGTTCTTC.